This TCR beta chain appears in the sequencing data of a study of T cell repertoires in cytomegalovirus infection. Study at large: Through public TCR beta signatures, both CMV infection and matching HLA type were indicated. Study conclusions and caveats: The cumulative frequency of public TCR beta families identified carriers of CMV plus the relevant HLA.

Germline V gene sequence: CDR1 DFQATT, CDR2 SNEGSKA (reference sequence). The V gene lost 6 bases and the J gene lost 8 bases, with 17 bases spanning the gap. The CDR3 runs to 13 residues. TCRdb independently ran MiXCR on the reads; one entry per CDR3 protein. The data show about 300,000 distinct CDR3 sequences, roughly 9.3% seen once. This clonotype was seen more than once but under ten times. The antigen is not known. This chain links TRBV20-1 with TRBJ2-1; D may correspond to TRBD1 or TRBD2 (5 bases each). This TCR came from a human donor in good health (CMV status not recorded). Some clones in this sample may be carry-over from other donors' samples. Sequencing was carried out using PBMCs. CDR3: CSAPGPNGDEQFF. In DNA, the CDR3 is TGCAGTGCCCCGGGGCCTAACGGAGATGAGCAGTTCTTC.